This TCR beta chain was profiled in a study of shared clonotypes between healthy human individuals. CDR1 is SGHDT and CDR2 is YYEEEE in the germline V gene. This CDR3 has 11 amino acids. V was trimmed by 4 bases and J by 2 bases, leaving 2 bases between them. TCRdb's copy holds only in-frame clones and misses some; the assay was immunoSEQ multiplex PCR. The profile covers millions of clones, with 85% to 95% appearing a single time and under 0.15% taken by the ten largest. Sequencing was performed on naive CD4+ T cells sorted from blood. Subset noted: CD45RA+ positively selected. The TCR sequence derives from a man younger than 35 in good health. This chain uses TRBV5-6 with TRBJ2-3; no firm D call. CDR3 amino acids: CASSHTDTQYF. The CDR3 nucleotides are TGTGCCAGCAGCCACACAGATACGCAGTATTTT.